This TCR beta chain was recovered during a study of T cell responses to AZD1222 COVID-19 vaccine. As for the study in general: Second-dose intervals of approximately 4 or approximately 12 weeks were pooled. Findings and limits, study-wide: The repertoires were collected only after the peak T cell response.

The method was immunoSEQ multiplex PCR; TCRdb's version includes in-frame clones alone and lacks a portion of them. The sample lists roughly 120,000 clones; about nine tenths were seen once. Germline lookup yields CDR1 LNHDA and CDR2 SQIVND (reference sequence). The CDR3 covers 16 residues. The germline V and J ends were trimmed by 10 bases and 1 base, with 19 bases remaining between them. Details on this clone: Its matching antigen is unknown.

The sequences come from peripheral blood, collected on day 0 of AZD1222 vaccination. The receptor comes from an adult in good health. This chain connects TRBV19 to TRBJ2-2; no clear D. The DNA of the CDR3 is TGTGCCACCGGGCCCGGGCTAGGGCAGAACACCGGGGAGCTGTTTTTT. This gives the protein CATGPGLGQNTGELFF. The whole variable domain, remainder taken from reference TRBV19 and TRBJ2-2, is DGGITQSPKYLFRKEGQNVTLSCEQNLNHDAMYWYRQDPGQGLRLIYYSQIVNDFQKGDIAEGYSVSREKKESFPLTVTSAQKNPTAFYLCATGPGLGQNTGELFFGEGSRLTVL.